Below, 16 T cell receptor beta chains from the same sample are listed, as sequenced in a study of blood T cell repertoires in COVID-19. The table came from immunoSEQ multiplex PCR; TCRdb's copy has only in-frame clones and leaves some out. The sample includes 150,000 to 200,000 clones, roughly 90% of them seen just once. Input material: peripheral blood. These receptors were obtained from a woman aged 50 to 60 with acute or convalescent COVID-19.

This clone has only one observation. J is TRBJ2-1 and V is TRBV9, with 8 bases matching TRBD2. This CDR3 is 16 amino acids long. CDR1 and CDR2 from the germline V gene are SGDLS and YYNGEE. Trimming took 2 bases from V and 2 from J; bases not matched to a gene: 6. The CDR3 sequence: CASSVRPGGAYNEQFF. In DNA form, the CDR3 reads TGTGCCAGCAGCGTCCGCCCCGGGGGGGCCTACAATGAGCAGTTCTTC.

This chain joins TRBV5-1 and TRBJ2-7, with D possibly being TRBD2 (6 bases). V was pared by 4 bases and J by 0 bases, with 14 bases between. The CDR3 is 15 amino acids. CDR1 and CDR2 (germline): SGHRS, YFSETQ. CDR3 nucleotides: TGCGCCAGCAGCCAGGAGCTGGGACTCTCCTACGAGCAGTACTTC. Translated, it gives CASSQELGLSYEQYF.

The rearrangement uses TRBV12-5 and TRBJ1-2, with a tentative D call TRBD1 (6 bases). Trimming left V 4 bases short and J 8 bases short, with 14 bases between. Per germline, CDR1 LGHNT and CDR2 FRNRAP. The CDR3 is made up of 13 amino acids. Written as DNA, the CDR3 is TGTGCTAGTGGTTCAAAGACAGGAATAGGCTACACCTTC. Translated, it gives CASGSKTGIGYTF.

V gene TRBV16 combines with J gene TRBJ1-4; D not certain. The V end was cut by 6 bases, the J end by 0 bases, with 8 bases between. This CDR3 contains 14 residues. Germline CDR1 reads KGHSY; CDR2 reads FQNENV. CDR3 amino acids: CASSPDATNEKLFF. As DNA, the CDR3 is TGTGCCAGCAGTCCAGATGCAACTAATGAAAAACTGTTTTTT.

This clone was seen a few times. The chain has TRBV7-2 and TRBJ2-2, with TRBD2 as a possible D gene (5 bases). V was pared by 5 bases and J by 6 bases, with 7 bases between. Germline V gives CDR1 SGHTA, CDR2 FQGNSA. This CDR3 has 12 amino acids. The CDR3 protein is CASSPRAGELFF. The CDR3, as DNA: TGTGCCAGCAGCCCGAGGGCCGGGGAGCTGTTTTTT.

This CDR3 reads CASSNDMNTEAFF. CDR3 nucleotide sequence: TGTGCCAGCAGCAATGACATGAACACTGAAGCTTTCTTT. V usage is TRBV7-9 and J usage is TRBJ1-1; D remains unclear. Per germline, CDR1 SEHNR and CDR2 FQNEAQ (reference sequence). V gave up 5 bases and J gave up 0 bases, with 7 bases separating them. This CDR3 comprises 13 residues.

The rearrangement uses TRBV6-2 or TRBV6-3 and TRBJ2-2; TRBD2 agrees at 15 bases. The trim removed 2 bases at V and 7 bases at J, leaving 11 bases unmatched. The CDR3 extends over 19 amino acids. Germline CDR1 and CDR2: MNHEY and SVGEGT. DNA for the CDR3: TGTGCCAGCAGTTACGTTGGACTAGCGGGAGGGCCTCGGGACGGGGAGCTGTTTTTT. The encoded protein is CASSYVGLAGGPRDGELFF.

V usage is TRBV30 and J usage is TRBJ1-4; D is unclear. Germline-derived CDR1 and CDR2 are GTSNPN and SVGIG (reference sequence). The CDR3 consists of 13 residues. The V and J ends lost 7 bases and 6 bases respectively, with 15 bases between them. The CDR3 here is CALGLNSDEKLFF. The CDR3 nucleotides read TGTGCCTTAGGACTTAATTCGGATGAAAAACTGTTTTTT.

CDR3 in DNA: TGTGCCAGCAGTTTAGGGACTAGCGGATACACCGGGGAGCTGTTTTTT. Its protein product is CASSLGTSGYTGELFF. The chain is built from TRBV27 and TRBJ2-2; 11 positions agree with TRBD2. Germline V CDR1 and CDR2: MNHEY, SMNVEV (reference sequence). V was clipped by 2 bases and J by 3 bases; unmatched bases: 2. The CDR3 sequence is 16 residues long.

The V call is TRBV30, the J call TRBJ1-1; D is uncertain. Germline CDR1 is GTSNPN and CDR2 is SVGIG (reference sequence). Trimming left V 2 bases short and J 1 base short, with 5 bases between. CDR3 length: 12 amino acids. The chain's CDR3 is CAWSPRNTEAFF. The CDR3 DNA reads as TGTGCCTGGAGTCCTCGGAACACTGAAGCTTTCTTT.

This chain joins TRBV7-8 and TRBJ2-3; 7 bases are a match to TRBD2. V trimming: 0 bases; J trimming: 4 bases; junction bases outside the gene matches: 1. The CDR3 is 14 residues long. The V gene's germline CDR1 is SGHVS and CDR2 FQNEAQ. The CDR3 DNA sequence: TGTGCCAGCAGCTTAGCCGCGGGGGCAGATACGCAGTATTTT. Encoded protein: CASSLAAGADTQYF.

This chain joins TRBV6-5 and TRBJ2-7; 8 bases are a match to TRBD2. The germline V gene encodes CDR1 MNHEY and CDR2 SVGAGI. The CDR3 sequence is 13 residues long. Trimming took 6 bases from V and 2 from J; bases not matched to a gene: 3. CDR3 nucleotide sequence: TGTGCCAGCAGCCGCGGGGGGACCTACGAGCAGTACTTC. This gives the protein CASSRGGTYEQYF.

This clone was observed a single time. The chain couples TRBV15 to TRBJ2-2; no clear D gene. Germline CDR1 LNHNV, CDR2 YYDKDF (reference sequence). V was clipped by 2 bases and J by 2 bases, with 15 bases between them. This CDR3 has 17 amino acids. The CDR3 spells CATSRMRVETNTGELFF. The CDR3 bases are TGTGCCACCAGCAGAATGAGAGTGGAGACCAACACCGGGGAGCTGTTTTTT.

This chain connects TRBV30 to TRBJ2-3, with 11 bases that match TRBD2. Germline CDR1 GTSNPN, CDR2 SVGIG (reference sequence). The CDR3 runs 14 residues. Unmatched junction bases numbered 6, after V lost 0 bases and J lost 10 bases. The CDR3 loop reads CAWSVTTSGSSQYF. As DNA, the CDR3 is TGTGCCTGGAGTGTCACAACTAGCGGGAGTTCGCAGTATTTT. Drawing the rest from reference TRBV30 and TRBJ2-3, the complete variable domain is SQTIHQWPATLVQPVGSPLSLECTVEGTSNPNLYWYRQAAGRGLQLLFYSVGIGQISSEVPQNLSASRPQDRQFILSSKKLLLSDSGFYLCAWSVTTSGSSQYFGPGTRLTVL.

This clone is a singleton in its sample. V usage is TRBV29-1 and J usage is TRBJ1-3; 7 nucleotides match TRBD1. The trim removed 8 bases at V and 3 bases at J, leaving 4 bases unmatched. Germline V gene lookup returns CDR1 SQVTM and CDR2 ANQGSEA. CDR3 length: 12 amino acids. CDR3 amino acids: CSFRGLGNTIYF. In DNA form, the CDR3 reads TGCAGCTTTAGGGGGCTTGGAAACACCATATATTTT.

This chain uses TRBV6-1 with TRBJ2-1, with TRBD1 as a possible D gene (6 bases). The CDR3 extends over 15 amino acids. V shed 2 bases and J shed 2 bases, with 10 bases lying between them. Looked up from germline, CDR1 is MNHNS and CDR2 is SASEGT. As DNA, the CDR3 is TGTGCCAGCAGTGAACAGGGGTTACCCTACAATGAGCAGTTCTTC. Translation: CASSEQGLPYNEQFF.